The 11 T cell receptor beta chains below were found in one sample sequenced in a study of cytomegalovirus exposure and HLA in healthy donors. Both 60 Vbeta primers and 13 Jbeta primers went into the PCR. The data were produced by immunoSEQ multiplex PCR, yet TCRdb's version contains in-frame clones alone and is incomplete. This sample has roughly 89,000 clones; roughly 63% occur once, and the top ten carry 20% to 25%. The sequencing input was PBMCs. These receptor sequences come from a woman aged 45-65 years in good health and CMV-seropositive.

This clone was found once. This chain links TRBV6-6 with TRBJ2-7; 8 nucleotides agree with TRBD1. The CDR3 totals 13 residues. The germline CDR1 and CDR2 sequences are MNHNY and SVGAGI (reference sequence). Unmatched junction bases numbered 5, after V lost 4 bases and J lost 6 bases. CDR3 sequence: CASSSIDRGEQYF. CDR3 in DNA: TGTGCCAGCAGTTCAATCGACAGGGGCGAGCAGTACTTC.

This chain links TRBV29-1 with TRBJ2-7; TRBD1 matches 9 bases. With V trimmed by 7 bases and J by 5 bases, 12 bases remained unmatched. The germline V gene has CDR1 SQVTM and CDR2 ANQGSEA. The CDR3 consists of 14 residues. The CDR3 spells CSGLNTGQGNEQYF. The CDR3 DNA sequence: TGCAGCGGCCTGAATACGGGACAGGGTAACGAGCAGTACTTC.

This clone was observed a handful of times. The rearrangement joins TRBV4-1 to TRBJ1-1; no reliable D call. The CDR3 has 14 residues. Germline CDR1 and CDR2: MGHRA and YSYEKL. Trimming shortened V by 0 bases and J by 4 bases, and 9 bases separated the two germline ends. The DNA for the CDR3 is TGCGCCAGCAGCCAAGATGAGGAGCCCACTGAAGCTTTCTTT. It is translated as CASSQDEEPTEAFF.

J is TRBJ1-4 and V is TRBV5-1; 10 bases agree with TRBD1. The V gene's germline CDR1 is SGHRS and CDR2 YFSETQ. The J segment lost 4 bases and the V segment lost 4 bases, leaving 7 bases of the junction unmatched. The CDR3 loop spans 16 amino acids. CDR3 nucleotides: TGCGCCAGCAGCGACGGACAGGGGGGATTTAATGAAAAACTGTTTTTT. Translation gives CASSDGQGGFNEKLFF.

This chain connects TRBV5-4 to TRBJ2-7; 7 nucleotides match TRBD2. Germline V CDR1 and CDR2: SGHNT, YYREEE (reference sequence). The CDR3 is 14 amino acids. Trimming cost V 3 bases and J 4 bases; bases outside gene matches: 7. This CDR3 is CASSWGAGPYEQYF. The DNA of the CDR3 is TGTGCCAGCAGCTGGGGAGCGGGGCCTTACGAGCAGTACTTC.

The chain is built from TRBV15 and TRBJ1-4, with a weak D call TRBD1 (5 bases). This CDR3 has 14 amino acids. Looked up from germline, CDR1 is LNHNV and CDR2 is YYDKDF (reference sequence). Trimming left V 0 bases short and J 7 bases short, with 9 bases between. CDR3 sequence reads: CATSRDRGSEKLFF. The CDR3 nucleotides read TGTGCCACCAGCAGAGATAGGGGAAGTGAAAAACTGTTTTTT.

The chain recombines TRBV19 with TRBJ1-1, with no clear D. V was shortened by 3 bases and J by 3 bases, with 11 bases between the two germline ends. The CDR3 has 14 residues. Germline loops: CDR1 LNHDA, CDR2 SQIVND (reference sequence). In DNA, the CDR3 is TGTGCCAGTAGTATCGGAGGCGGGGACACTGAAGCTTTCTTT. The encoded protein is CASSIGGGDTEAFF.

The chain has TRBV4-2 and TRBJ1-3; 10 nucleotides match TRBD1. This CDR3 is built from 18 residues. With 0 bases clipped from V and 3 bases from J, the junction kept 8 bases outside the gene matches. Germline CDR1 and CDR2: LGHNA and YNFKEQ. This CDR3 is CASSQDRGQGLIGNTIYF. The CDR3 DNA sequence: TGTGCCAGCAGCCAAGATAGGGGACAGGGGCTAATTGGAAACACCATATATTTT.

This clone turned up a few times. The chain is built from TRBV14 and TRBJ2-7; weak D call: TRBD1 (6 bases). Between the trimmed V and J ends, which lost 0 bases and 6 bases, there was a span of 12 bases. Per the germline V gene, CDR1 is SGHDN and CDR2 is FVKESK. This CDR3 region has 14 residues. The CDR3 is CASSQDTGYGEQYF. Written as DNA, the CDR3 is TGTGCCAGCAGCCAAGATACAGGGTATGGCGAGCAGTACTTC.

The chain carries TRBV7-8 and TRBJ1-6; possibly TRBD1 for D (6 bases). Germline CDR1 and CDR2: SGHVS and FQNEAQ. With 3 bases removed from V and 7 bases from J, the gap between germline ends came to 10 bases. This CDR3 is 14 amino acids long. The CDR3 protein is CASSFHRDNSPLHF. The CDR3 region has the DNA TGTGCCAGCAGCTTCCACAGGGACAATTCACCCCTCCACTTT.

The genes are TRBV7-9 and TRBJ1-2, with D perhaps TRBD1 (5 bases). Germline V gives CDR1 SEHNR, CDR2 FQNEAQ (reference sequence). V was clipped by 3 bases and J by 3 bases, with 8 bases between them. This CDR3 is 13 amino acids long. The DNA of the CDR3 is TGTGCCAGCAGCTTCGGGGGGGACTATGGCTACACCTTC. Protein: CASSFGGDYGYTF.